The clone carrying this T cell receptor beta chain showed up many times. Its specificity is unknown. The record originates from a study of beta chain features in type 1 diabetes. Study at large: The examined sorted cells totaled roughly 110,000,000 across samples.

Expressed TCRB transcripts were sequenced after all isolated RNA was converted to cDNA. Here immunoSEQ multiplex PCR was the method, and the copy in TCRdb shows in-frame clones only, minus some. The data contain some 330,000 clones, 9.5% to 11% of them singletons. Overall study findings and caveats: Fewer insertions but more deletions were seen at VDJ junctions in type 1 diabetes patients. No resolution was reached here on whether HLA type influences TCRB rearrangement. Relative to healthy donors, patients appeared to have naive, central memory and Treg TCRB repertoires that were more similar.

The CDR3 runs to 15 residues. Germline V gene data show CDR1 as LGHNA and CDR2 as YSLEER. The V and J ends lost 5 bases and 0 bases respectively, with 14 bases between them. Sequenced material: naive CD4+ T cells from blood. The clonotype was recovered from a woman under 40 in good health. The chain carries TRBV4-3 and TRBJ2-7; D is perhaps TRBD2 (5 bases). CDR3 in DNA: TGCGCCAGCAGCAGGGAGAGGACTGCCTCCTACGAGCAGTACTTC. Translating it yields CASSRERTASYEQYF.